This entry lists 18 T cell receptor beta chains sequenced from one sample in a study of control samples from healthy donors and cancer patients. Some clones are missing from TCRdb's copy, which holds only in-frame ones; the method was immunoSEQ multiplex PCR. The data show about 80,000 clones, 84% seen once. Sample: PBMCs. Receptors were obtained from a man aged 55-75 years with head and neck cancer.

This rearrangement joins TRBV28 to TRBJ1-5, with 7 bases lining up with TRBD1. The CDR3 has 14 residues. Germline-derived CDR1 and CDR2 are MDHEN and SYDVKM. V trimming: 7 bases; J trimming: 4 bases; junction bases outside the gene matches: 7. CDR3 nucleotides: TGTGCCAGCACAGCAGGACAGGTGAATCAGCCCCAGCATTTT. This encodes CASTAGQVNQPQHF.

This chain links TRBV27 with TRBJ1-1; 8 bases align to TRBD1. Germline V gene sequence: CDR1 MNHEY, CDR2 SMNVEV (reference sequence). This CDR3 region has 13 residues. V lost 3 bases, J lost 11 bases, and 8 bases stayed unmatched. CDR3 coding DNA: TGTGCCAGCAGTTTGTCAGGGGGCTACGGGGCTTTCTTT. Its translation is CASSLSGGYGAFF.

The rearrangement uses TRBV20-1 and TRBJ2-1; unclear D gene. Germline CDR1 and CDR2: DFQATT and SNEGSKA (reference sequence). The ends were cut back, 0 bases at V and 6 bases at J, with 3 bases in the middle. This CDR3 is built from 11 residues. The CDR3 reads CSARDPNEQFF. The DNA for the CDR3 is TGCAGTGCTAGAGATCCCAATGAGCAGTTCTTC.

The chain combines TRBV7-2 with TRBJ2-2; no definite D call. Trimming cost V 7 bases and J 2 bases, with 11 bases left between them. This CDR3 comprises 14 residues. Germline V lookup: CDR1 SGHTA, CDR2 FQGNSA. This CDR3 is CASTPSTNTGELFF. The CDR3, as DNA: TGTGCCAGCACCCCGAGTACAAACACCGGGGAGCTGTTTTTT.

The rearrangement links TRBV24-1 to TRBJ2-3; tentative D call: TRBD1 (5 bases). Germline values: CDR1 KGHDR, CDR2 SFDVKD. V lost 7 bases and J lost 4, with 14 bases in between. The CDR3 is made up of 14 amino acids. The CDR3, as DNA: TGTGCCACCAGCGCAGGGTGGGCGGCAGATACGCAGTATTTT. Its translation: CATSAGWAADTQYF.

A few counts support this clone. V usage is TRBV3-1 (or the pseudogene TRBV3-2) and J usage is TRBJ1-5; D is unclear. V was pared by 3 bases and J by 1 base, with 7 bases between. The CDR3 runs 14 residues. The germline CDR1 and CDR2 sequences are LGHDT and YNNKEL (reference sequence). In DNA, the CDR3 is TGTGCCAGCAGCCAGACCTCAAGCAATCAGCCCCAGCATTTT. It translates to CASSQTSSNQPQHF.

The chain is built from TRBV12-5 and TRBJ2-2; TRBD1 is a possible D gene (5 bases). The length of the CDR3 is 17 residues. V was trimmed by 0 bases and J by 3 bases, leaving 14 bases between them. Germline CDR1 LGHNT, CDR2 FRNRAP. CDR3 DNA sequence: TGTGCTAGTGGTTTGGTACTAACAGGAGAATACACCGGGGAGCTGTTTTTT. This gives the protein CASGLVLTGEYTGELFF.

J is TRBJ2-5 and V is TRBV2, with 7 bases matching TRBD2. Germline CDR1 and CDR2: SNHLY and FYNNEI. The junction had 17 bases not matched to a gene; V was cut back by 7 bases and J by 9 bases. The CDR3 contains 15 residues. This CDR3 reads CASKSVAGPTVPQYF. DNA for the CDR3: TGTGCCAGCAAATCCGTAGCGGGTCCCACGGTGCCCCAGTACTTC.

The CDR3 reads CASSPRKQTNTEAFF. In DNA, the CDR3 is TGTGCCAGCAGTCCCCGGAAACAGACAAACACTGAAGCTTTCTTT. This rearrangement joins TRBV6-6 to TRBJ1-1; D unresolved. Germline CDR1 reads MNHNY; CDR2 reads SVGAGI (reference sequence). Trimming took off 5 bases at V and 2 bases at J, with 15 bases between the two ends. This CDR3 is built from 15 residues.

V is TRBV7-8 and J is TRBJ2-6; possible D gene TRBD2, 5 bases. Germline CDR1 reads SGHVS; CDR2 reads FQNEAQ. V was trimmed by 1 base and J by 0 bases, leaving 16 bases between them. The CDR3 totals 19 residues. CDR3 loop: CASSLGTAIRSSGANVLTF. CDR3 DNA sequence: TGTGCCAGCAGCTTAGGGACTGCTATACGATCCTCTGGGGCCAACGTCCTGACTTTC.

CDR3 loop: CASSEGRNPDEQYF. The CDR3 DNA reads as TGCGCCAGCAGTGAGGGGAGGAATCCGGACGAGCAGTACTTC. This sequence joins TRBV10-1 and TRBJ2-7; perhaps TRBD2 as D (6 bases). Per the germline V gene, CDR1 is WNHNN and CDR2 is SYGVQD (reference sequence). The length of the CDR3 is 14 residues. Trimming removed 2 bases at V and 5 bases at J, with 13 bases between.

V and J are TRBV10-3 and TRBJ1-6; no firm D call. The ends were cut back, 4 bases at V and 7 bases at J, with 11 bases in the middle. CDR3 length equals 14 residues. Germline V gives CDR1 ENHRY, CDR2 SYGVKD. The CDR3 sequence: CAISAIGKNSPLHF. CDR3 DNA: TGTGCCATCAGTGCTATAGGGAAGAATTCACCCCTCCACTTT.

The sample holds a few counts of this clone. The chain has TRBV28 and TRBJ2-4; TRBD2 agrees at 8 bases. This CDR3 is built from 20 residues. Germline V gives CDR1 MDHEN, CDR2 SYDVKM. V was clipped by 6 bases and J by 0 bases; unmatched bases: 19. The CDR3 DNA sequence: TGTGCCAGCAGCAAAGGGGGTAGTAGCGGGAAATTTCTAGCCAAAAACATTCAGTACTTC. Translation gives CASSKGGSSGKFLAKNIQYF.

The chain combines TRBV6-6 with TRBJ2-7; D gene uncertain. The CDR3 sequence is 14 residues long. Trimming took off 8 bases at V and 0 bases at J, with 14 bases between the two ends. Looked up from germline, CDR1 is MNHNY and CDR2 is SVGAGI (reference sequence). This chain's CDR3 is CASADRAVSYEQYF. CDR3 in DNA: TGTGCCAGCGCCGACCGGGCCGTCTCCTACGAGCAGTACTTC.

The chain carries TRBV19 and TRBJ2-4; tentatively, D is TRBD1 (5 bases). The CDR3 covers 17 residues. Germline CDR1 is LNHDA and CDR2 is SQIVND (reference sequence). Deletions cut 10 bases from V and 3 bases from J, with 25 bases between. The DNA for the CDR3 is TGTGCCACACGAGAATCAGGGAAGAGTTTTGGCAAAAACATTCAGTACTTC. Its translation is CATRESGKSFGKNIQYF. Complete variable domain (other parts from reference TRBV19 and TRBJ2-4): DGGITQSPKYLFRKEGQNVTLSCEQNLNHDAMYWYRQDPGQGLRLIYYSQIVNDFQKGDIAEGYSVSREKKESFPLTVTSAQKNPTAFYLCATRESGKSFGKNIQYFGAGTRLSVL.

CDR3 coding DNA: TGTGCTAGTGGTAGCGGTACCTCTAGGAGCTATGGCTACACCTTC. This codes for CASGSGTSRSYGYTF. The chain recombines TRBV12-5 with TRBJ1-2; D not resolved. The CDR3 consists of 15 residues. Germline loops: CDR1 LGHNT, CDR2 FRNRAP. Trimming cost V 5 bases and J 4 bases, with 17 bases left between them.

A few counts support this clone. The chain couples TRBV6-1 to TRBJ2-7, with 8 bases lining up with TRBD1. V lost 1 base, J lost 6 bases, and 5 bases stayed unmatched. The CDR3 contains 14 residues. Germline CDR1 is MNHNS and CDR2 is SASEGT. DNA of the CDR3: TGTGCCAGCAGTGAAGGGGGACAGGATAGCGAGCAGTACTTC. Translation gives CASSEGGQDSEQYF.

The CDR3 reads CASSLVPFEGTEAFF. In nucleotides, the CDR3 is TGTGCCAGCAGCTTAGTACCTTTCGAGGGCACTGAAGCTTTCTTT. This rearrangement joins TRBV7-6 to TRBJ1-1; no definite D call. The CDR3 has 15 residues. Germline V gene data show CDR1 as SGHVS and CDR2 as FNYEAQ. V lost 1 base and J lost 4, with 13 bases in between. The entire variable domain, with the rest obtained from reference TRBV7-6 and TRBJ1-1, is as follows: GAGVSQSPRYKVTKRGQDVALRCDPISGHVSLYWYRQALGQGPEFLTYFNYEAQQDKSGLPNDRFSAERPEGSISTLTIQRTEQRDSAMYRCASSLVPFEGTEAFFGQGTRLTVV.